Each of the 29 T cell receptor beta chains below was sequenced from the same sample in a study of cytomegalovirus exposure and HLA in healthy donors. Primers included in the PCR were 60 Vbeta and 13 Jbeta primers. This table comes from immunoSEQ multiplex PCR, and its TCRdb copy is limited to in-frame clones, with some not included. The table shows about 270,000 clones, with just over 70% occurring only once. Sequencing used PBMCs. These receptors all stem from a female donor in good health and CMV-seronegative.

V usage is TRBV11-2 and J usage is TRBJ1-2, with TRBD1 matching over 7 bases. The CDR3 loop spans 14 amino acids. Germline values: CDR1 SGHAT, CDR2 FQNNGV. Trimming cost V 3 bases and J 8 bases; bases outside gene matches: 9. CDR3 coding DNA: TGTGCCAGCAGCTTTACCGCCGACAGGGACGGCTACACCTTC. Translated: CASSFTADRDGYTF.

The chain combines TRBV2 with TRBJ2-3; TRBD2 is a possible D gene (6 bases). Trimming removed 3 bases from V and 2 bases from J, with 15 bases in between. There are 16 residues in the CDR3. The germline V gene has CDR1 SNHLY and CDR2 FYNNEI. Here the CDR3 DNA reads TGTGCCAGCAGTGAGGCCGACGCGGGGATCACAGATACGCAGTATTTT. Amino acids: CASSEADAGITDTQYF.

The J gene is TRBJ2-1, the V gene TRBV28, with D possibly matching TRBD1 (5 bases). Trimming removed 8 bases at V and 6 bases at J, with 17 bases between. Looked up from germline, CDR1 is MDHEN and CDR2 is SYDVKM. The CDR3 loop spans 14 amino acids. CDR3 nucleotide sequence: TGTGCCAGCGTAGGGCAGGACAAAGTCAATGAGCAGTTCTTC. Amino acids: CASVGQDKVNEQFF.

This chain uses TRBV2 with TRBJ1-4; TRBD1 is a possible D gene (6 bases). V gave up 4 bases and J gave up 8 bases, with 14 bases separating them. Germline V lookup: CDR1 SNHLY, CDR2 FYNNEI. The CDR3 runs to 14 residues. The CDR3 region is CASSVRGAYEKLFF. In DNA form, the CDR3 reads TGTGCCAGCAGTGTGCGGGGGGCCTACGAAAAACTGTTTTTT.

The V and J genes are TRBV2 and TRBJ1-1; 10 bases match TRBD1. The CDR3 extends over 15 amino acids. Losses at the gene ends were 8 bases for V and 4 bases for J; bases not matched to a gene: 10. Germline values: CDR1 SNHLY, CDR2 FYNNEI. CDR3 residues: CASGPLTGGATEAFF. The CDR3, as DNA: TGTGCCAGCGGGCCCCTGACAGGGGGCGCCACTGAAGCTTTCTTT.

The rearrangement links TRBV18 to TRBJ1-6, with D possibly matching TRBD1 (5 bases). V gave up 2 bases and J gave up 0 bases, with 11 bases separating them. In germline, CDR1 is KGHSH, CDR2 LQKENI. This CDR3 is 17 amino acids long. DNA of the CDR3: TGTGCCAGCTCACCAGGAGGGACTAGCTCCTATAATTCACCCCTCCACTTT. Amino acid sequence: CASSPGGTSSYNSPLHF.

V gene TRBV9 combines with J gene TRBJ1-1; no firm D call. Trimming stripped 0 bases from V and 3 bases from J, with 9 bases between. Germline CDR1 reads SGDLS; CDR2 reads YYNGEE. The CDR3 spans 14 residues. CDR3 sequence reads: CASSVVQTYTEAFF. Here the CDR3 DNA reads TGTGCCAGCAGCGTAGTACAGACCTACACTGAAGCTTTCTTT.

This chain links TRBV19 with TRBJ2-5; D is uncertain. Trimming removed 5 bases at V and 5 bases at J, with 9 bases between. The V gene's germline CDR1 is LNHDA and CDR2 SQIVND (reference sequence). This CDR3 is built from 12 residues. CDR3 residues: CASSPSGETQYF. CDR3 sequence (DNA): TGTGCCAGTAGTCCCTCCGGGGAGACCCAGTACTTC.

V usage is TRBV15 and J usage is TRBJ2-2; 9 nucleotides line up with TRBD2. V was pared by 5 bases and J by 2 bases, with 6 bases of the junction left unmatched. The CDR3 has 16 amino acids. CDR1 is LNHNV and CDR2 is YYDKDF in the germline V gene (reference sequence). Here the CDR3 reads CATSFRLADNTGELFF. For the CDR3, the DNA is TGTGCCACCAGCTTCCGACTAGCGGACAACACCGGGGAGCTGTTTTTT.

J is TRBJ2-3 and V is TRBV6-6; the match to TRBD2 covers 13 bases. This CDR3 is 16 amino acids long. CDR1 MNHNY and CDR2 SVGAGI come from the germline V gene (reference sequence). V lost 6 bases and J lost 2; bases outside the gene matches: 5. The CDR3 protein is CASRELAGGLTDTQYF. The CDR3 coding sequence is TGTGCCAGCAGAGAACTAGCGGGAGGGCTCACAGATACGCAGTATTTT.

This chain links TRBV15 with TRBJ2-3, with TRBD2 matching 9 bases. This CDR3 has 16 residues. Germline CDR1 reads LNHNV; CDR2 reads YYDKDF (reference sequence). The V and J ends lost 0 bases and 1 base, in that order; junction bases with no gene match: 2. The CDR3 DNA reads TGTGCCACCAGCAGAGATGGCGGGAGGGGCACAGATACGCAGTATTTT. It yields the protein CATSRDGGRGTDTQYF.

The chain is built from TRBV15 and TRBJ2-7; 8 bases map to TRBD1. Germline V gene lookup returns CDR1 LNHNV and CDR2 YYDKDF (reference sequence). With 0 bases clipped from V and 3 bases from J, the junction kept 4 bases outside the gene matches. The CDR3 loop spans 15 amino acids. CDR3 amino acids: CATSRDGDRGYEQYF. The CDR3 coding sequence is TGTGCCACCAGCAGAGACGGTGACAGGGGCTACGAGCAGTACTTC.

The chain is built from TRBV19 and TRBJ1-2, with D uncertain. Germline assignment: CDR1 LNHDA and CDR2 SQIVND (reference sequence). Deletions cut 6 bases from V and 4 bases from J, with 12 bases between. The CDR3 covers 13 residues. The CDR3 loop reads CASRAPGFYGYTF. Here the CDR3 DNA reads TGTGCCAGTAGGGCCCCGGGGTTCTATGGCTACACCTTC.

V usage is TRBV21-1 and J usage is TRBJ2-1; the D call TRBD2 from the table was never checked on the DNA. TRBV21-1 is a pseudogene segment. The CDR3 is made up of 18 amino acids. Here the CDR3 reads CASSKALGPGVSYNEQFF. The CDR3 DNA reads TGTGCCAGCAGCAAAGCGCTCGGCCCGGGAGTATCCTACAATGAGCAGTTCTTC.

This clone was picked up one time. The chain is built from TRBV28 and TRBJ1-4, with TRBD1 matching over 7 bases. The CDR3 consists of 15 residues. Germline CDR1 is MDHEN and CDR2 is SYDVKM. Unmatched junction bases numbered 11, after V lost 5 bases and J lost 8 bases. Written as DNA, the CDR3 is TGTGCCAGCAGTGCGACAGGGTGGGAAGCGGAAAAACTGTTTTTT. This translates into CASSATGWEAEKLFF.

This clone was counted a single time. The gene calls are TRBV5-4 and TRBJ2-5; the D gene is possibly TRBD2 (6 bases). In germline, CDR1 is SGHNT, CDR2 YYREEE (reference sequence). This CDR3 contains 13 residues. V lost 0 bases, J lost 5 bases, and 8 bases lay in between. CDR3 nucleotide sequence: TGTGCCAGCAGCTTGGTACGGGGGGAGACCCAGTACTTC. Its translation is CASSLVRGETQYF.

This chain uses TRBV7-9 with TRBJ2-7; D gene ambiguous. V lost 5 bases and J 2 bases, leaving 7 bases between the germline ends. This CDR3 is 12 amino acids long. CDR1 and CDR2 from the germline V gene are SEHNR and FQNEAQ (reference sequence). CDR3 in DNA: TGTGCCAGCAGCCCCGAGGCCTACGAGCAGTACTTC. Its translation: CASSPEAYEQYF.

The rearrangement joins TRBV6-5 to TRBJ2-7; a possible D gene is TRBD1 (5 bases). V shed 2 bases and J shed 6 bases, with 14 bases lying between them. This CDR3 is 14 amino acids long. Germline assignment: CDR1 MNHEY and CDR2 SVGAGI. CDR3 amino acids: CASSYRQGQGEQYF. The CDR3 DNA follows: TGTGCCAGCAGTTACCGGCAGGGCCAGGGCGAGCAGTACTTC.

The chain has TRBV27 and TRBJ1-5; a weak D match, TRBD1 (6 bases). The ends were cut back, 2 bases at V and 5 bases at J, with 19 bases in the middle. The germline V gene encodes CDR1 MNHEY and CDR2 SMNVEV (reference sequence). The length of the CDR3 is 17 residues. The CDR3 reads CASSLNRNRAGDQPQHF. CDR3 DNA: TGTGCCAGCAGTTTAAACCGGAACAGGGCTGGGGATCAGCCCCAGCATTTT.

The V call is TRBV6-5, the J call TRBJ1-1; 8 nucleotides agree with TRBD1. The CDR3 loop spans 14 amino acids. Trimming cost V 5 bases and J 4 bases; bases outside gene matches: 6. The V gene's germline CDR1 is MNHEY and CDR2 SVGAGI. The chain's CDR3 is CASSRQGRLTEAFF. As DNA, the CDR3 is TGTGCCAGCAGTCGACAGGGGCGCCTCACTGAAGCTTTCTTT.

This chain uses TRBV7-9 with TRBJ2-2, with 11 nucleotides matching TRBD1. CDR1 is SEHNR, CDR2 FQNEAQ, per germline (reference sequence). The trim removed 5 bases at V and 6 bases at J, leaving 8 bases unmatched. This CDR3 is 16 amino acids long. The CDR3 nucleotides read TGTGCCAGCAGCCCGTCCGGGACAGGGGGGTCCGGGGAGCTGTTTTTT. Translation gives CASSPSGTGGSGELFF.

The gene calls are TRBV11-3 and TRBJ2-1, with D perhaps matching TRBD1 (7 bases). The V end lost 5 bases, the J end lost 8 bases, and 25 bases lay between the germline ends. The length of the CDR3 is 17 residues. Germline loops: CDR1 SGHNT, CDR2 YENEEA. This chain's CDR3 is CASSAITNRGGRDEQFF. The CDR3 DNA is TGTGCCAGCAGCGCCATTACCAACAGGGGAGGTCGGGATGAGCAGTTCTTC.

The chain couples TRBV7-9 to TRBJ2-5; 8 positions agree with TRBD2. This CDR3 comprises 15 residues. Germline lookup yields CDR1 SEHNR and CDR2 FQNEAQ (reference sequence). With V trimmed by 8 bases and J by 0 bases, 8 bases remained unmatched. The CDR3 DNA sequence: TGTGCCAGCCTTACCCGGCGGGGGGACCAAGAGACCCAGTACTTC. Protein: CASLTRRGDQETQYF.

The chain is built from TRBV15 and TRBJ2-3; D might be TRBD2 (5 bases). The ends were cut back, 0 bases at V and 7 bases at J, with 11 bases in the middle. Germline V CDR1 and CDR2: LNHNV, YYDKDF (reference sequence). There are 14 residues in the CDR3. The CDR3 region is CATSRDFERHTQYF. The CDR3 nucleotides read TGTGCCACCAGCAGAGATTTTGAGCGGCATACGCAGTATTTT.

This chain connects TRBV7-3 to TRBJ2-6; 7 bases agree with TRBD1. J was trimmed by 0 bases and V by 1 base; bases with no gene match: 3. Germline V CDR1 and CDR2: SGHTA, FQGTGA. The CDR3 runs 17 residues. The DNA of the CDR3 is TGTGCCAGCAGCTTAAGGGACAGCCTCTCTGGGGCCAACGTCCTGACTTTC. It encodes CASSLRDSLSGANVLTF. Together with reference TRBV7-3 and TRBJ2-6, the CDR3 gives the full variable domain: GAGVSQTPSNKVTEKGKYVELRCDPISGHTALYWYRQSLGQGPEFLIYFQGTGAADDSGLPNDRFFAVRPEGSVSTLKIQRTERGDSAVYLCASSLRDSLSGANVLTFGAGSRLTVL.

The chain combines TRBV10-3 with TRBJ2-3; 10 bases are a match to TRBD2. Germline CDR1 is ENHRY and CDR2 is SYGVKD. After removal of 3 bases from V and 5 bases from J, the junction contained 5 bases not matched to a gene. This CDR3 spans 15 amino acids. The CDR3 is CAISEASGRIDTQYF. In DNA form, the CDR3 reads TGTGCCATCAGTGAAGCTAGCGGGAGAATAGATACGCAGTATTTT.

CDR3 loop: CASGLVIGGELFF. CDR3 in DNA: TGTGCTAGTGGTTTGGTAATCGGGGGGGAGCTGTTTTTT. This chain uses TRBV12-5 with TRBJ2-2; D not resolved. Germline values: CDR1 LGHNT, CDR2 FRNRAP. The V end was cut by 0 bases, the J end by 8 bases, with 7 bases between. The CDR3 runs to 13 residues.

J is TRBJ1-2 and V is TRBV5-1; 7 bases match TRBD1. This CDR3 comprises 15 residues. The V segment lost 3 bases and the J segment 5 bases; nucleotides outside the gene matches: 10. Germline V gene sequence: CDR1 SGHRS, CDR2 YFSETQ. CDR3 DNA sequence: TGCGCCAGCAGCTCGAACCCAGGGGGTACATATGGCTACACCTTC. Encoded protein: CASSSNPGGTYGYTF.

V is TRBV6-5 and J is TRBJ1-2; 7 bases line up with TRBD1. The CDR3 has 14 amino acids. V lost 9 bases and J lost 3; bases outside the gene matches: 10. CDR1 is MNHEY, CDR2 SVGAGI, per germline. For the CDR3, the DNA is TGTGCCAGTAGGGGGATTCAGGGGGACTATGGCTACACCTTC. Encoded protein: CASRGIQGDYGYTF.